Listed here are 10 T cell receptor beta chains from one sample, sequenced in a study of cytomegalovirus exposure and HLA in healthy donors. Vbeta (60) and Jbeta (13) primers were used in the PCR. TCRdb keeps only in-frame clones here, not all; method: immunoSEQ multiplex PCR. The repertoire has around 140,000 clones, about 70% of them found once; the top ten carry 2.1%. The material sequenced was PBMCs. The receptors shown here come from a woman between 55 and 75 years old in good health and CMV-seropositive.

The genes are TRBV30 and TRBJ2-5; 7 nucleotides match TRBD2. The DNA end is more similar to TRBJ2-7, so the J call may be wrong. The CDR3 runs to 11 residues. Germline V lookup: CDR1 GTSNPN, CDR2 SVGIG (reference sequence). CDR3 bases: TGTGCCTGGAGTGGGGAGGGCGAGCAGTACTTC. Translated: CAWSGEGEQYF.

This rearrangement joins TRBV6-1 to TRBJ2-1; 12 bases fit TRBD2. Looked up from germline, CDR1 is MNHNS and CDR2 is SASEGT. The CDR3 sequence is 16 residues long. Unmatched junction bases numbered 8, after V lost 6 bases and J lost 5 bases. CDR3 region: CASRETSGRRDNEQFF. The CDR3 coding sequence is TGTGCCAGCAGGGAAACTAGCGGGAGGCGAGACAATGAGCAGTTCTTC.

This chain links TRBV28 with TRBJ1-5; possible D gene TRBD1, 6 bases. Trimming took off 10 bases at V and 3 bases at J, with 13 bases between the two ends. The CDR3 consists of 13 residues. The V gene's germline CDR1 is MDHEN and CDR2 SYDVKM. The CDR3 reads CATDRLSNQPQHF. In nucleotides, the CDR3 is TGTGCCACCGACAGGCTCTCCAATCAGCCCCAGCATTTT.

The J gene is TRBJ2-3, the V gene TRBV5-4; 12 bases line up with TRBD2. CDR3 length equals 16 residues. Germline lookup yields CDR1 SGHNT and CDR2 YYREEE (reference sequence). The V and J ends lost 0 bases and 4 bases, in that order; junction bases with no gene match: 3. This CDR3 is CASSLALAGGPDTQYF. The CDR3 bases are TGTGCCAGCAGCTTGGCGCTAGCGGGAGGGCCAGATACGCAGTATTTT.

This chain uses TRBV5-1 with TRBJ1-1, with D possibly matching TRBD1 (5 bases). The CDR3 sequence is 13 residues long. V lost 4 bases and J lost 2, with 9 bases in between. Germline V CDR1 and CDR2: SGHRS, YFSETQ. CDR3 sequence (DNA): TGCGCCAGCAGCGGGGGACTTAACACTGAAGCTTTCTTT. It translates to CASSGGLNTEAFF.

The genes are TRBV7-3 and TRBJ2-1, with TRBD1 as a possible D gene (6 bases). V was shortened by 5 bases and J by 7 bases, with 21 bases between the two germline ends. The germline gives CDR1 SGHTA, CDR2 FQGTGA. This CDR3 has 16 amino acids. This CDR3 is CASSRNAGAMANEQFF. As DNA, the CDR3 is TGTGCCAGCAGCCGAAACGCAGGGGCCATGGCGAATGAGCAGTTCTTC.

V gene TRBV9 combines with J gene TRBJ2-1; D is perhaps TRBD2 (5 bases). Germline V gives CDR1 SGDLS, CDR2 YYNGEE. The CDR3 runs 15 residues. The germline V and J ends were trimmed by 3 bases and 6 bases, with 16 bases remaining between them. The chain's CDR3 is CASSARIGVSNEQFF. CDR3 sequence (DNA): TGTGCCAGCAGCGCCCGCATCGGGGTTTCCAATGAGCAGTTCTTC.

The V gene is TRBV5-1, the J gene TRBJ2-1; possibly TRBD2 for D (6 bases). The CDR3 has 15 amino acids. Per germline, CDR1 SGHRS and CDR2 YFSETQ. V shed 3 bases and J shed 5 bases, with 15 bases lying between them. CDR3 DNA: TGCGCCAGCAGCTGGAGGGACGGGAGTGACAATGAGCAGTTCTTC. It yields the protein CASSWRDGSDNEQFF.

The chain has TRBV23-1 and TRBJ1-5; possible D gene TRBD1, 6 bases. TRBV23-1 has ORF status, its function being uncertain. The CDR3 runs to 16 residues. Trimming took 3 bases from V and 0 from J, leaving 12 bases between them. CDR3 in amino acids: CASSHKTGNSNQPQHF. As DNA, the CDR3 is TGCGCCAGCAGTCACAAGACAGGCAATAGCAATCAGCCCCAGCATTTT.

The rearrangement links TRBV19 to TRBJ1-5; 8 bases map to TRBD1. J lost 7 bases, V lost 5 bases, and 10 bases had no gene match. The germline gives CDR1 LNHDA, CDR2 SQIVND (reference sequence). The CDR3 runs to 15 residues. CDR3 loop: CASSEMWTGYQPQHF. In DNA, the CDR3 is TGTGCCAGTAGTGAGATGTGGACAGGGTACCAGCCCCAGCATTTT.